These 11 T cell receptor beta chains were all obtained from the same sample, sequenced in a study of graft-versus-host responses after intestinal transplantation. The repertoire was sequenced with immunoSEQ multiplex PCR; TCRdb's copy has only in-frame clones and lacks some. The sample lists approximately 9,300 clones; 90% to 95% were seen once. The input for sequencing was bone marrow, taken roughly 500 days after intestinal transplantation. The receptor set was obtained from a human patient who received an intestinal transplant, so some T cells may come from the graft donor.

Concerning this clone: Its ends do not fully match the called genes, so a read error is possible. The rearrangement joins TRBV7-7 to TRBJ2-2; D may be TRBD2 (6 bases). The CDR3 length is 15 residues. CDR1 and CDR2 (germline): SSHAT, FNYEAQ (reference sequence). Here the CDR3 reads CASSLAGGNTGELFF. The DNA of the CDR3 is TGTGCTAGCAGCTTAGCCGGGGGGAACACCGGGGAGCTGTTTTTT.

The chain has TRBV7-2 and TRBJ1-2; 11 bases agree with TRBD1. Trimming cost V 5 bases and J 4 bases; bases outside gene matches: 6. CDR3 size: 15 residues. Germline V gives CDR1 SGHTA, CDR2 FQGNSA. The CDR3 nucleotides are TGTGCCAGCAGCCCTGGGACAGGGGGTGGCTATGGCTACACCTTC. This codes for CASSPGTGGGYGYTF.

This chain connects TRBV10-3 to TRBJ2-2; D uncertain. The ends were cut back, 6 bases at V and 0 bases at J, with 8 bases in the middle. Germline V gene sequence: CDR1 ENHRY, CDR2 SYGVKD. This CDR3 has 14 amino acids. The CDR3 sequence is CAISQDPNTGELFF. CDR3 in DNA: TGTGCCATCAGCCAAGACCCGAACACCGGGGAGCTGTTTTTT.

The genes are TRBV28 and TRBJ2-5; 9 bases align to TRBD2. V shed 7 bases, J shed 5 bases, and the junction held 17 bases outside the gene matches. The germline CDR1 and CDR2 sequences are MDHEN and SYDVKM. This CDR3 comprises 17 residues. In DNA, the CDR3 is TGTGCCAGCAACAGCGGGGGGCAGGGCTTAGCCCAGGAGACCCAGTACTTC. Its translation is CASNSGGQGLAQETQYF.

V and J are TRBV11-2 and TRBJ2-7, with 13 bases matching TRBD2. This CDR3 region has 14 residues. V gave up 5 bases and J gave up 6 bases; unmatched junction bases: 4. Germline V lookup: CDR1 SGHAT, CDR2 FQNNGV. This CDR3 is CASSPGLAGAEQYF. CDR3 DNA sequence: TGTGCCAGCAGCCCCGGACTAGCGGGAGCCGAGCAGTACTTC.

The chain carries TRBV28 and TRBJ1-1; maybe TRBD1 (5 bases). The length of the CDR3 is 12 residues. From germline, CDR1 is MDHEN and CDR2 SYDVKM. V was trimmed by 8 bases and J by 0 bases, leaving 7 bases between them. CDR3 protein: CASEDMNTEAFF. The CDR3 nucleotides read TGTGCCAGCGAGGACATGAACACTGAAGCTTTCTTT.

Only one count was recorded for this clone. This sequence joins TRBV27 and TRBJ1-1, with 7 bases lining up with TRBD1. Germline CDR1 reads MNHEY; CDR2 reads SMNVEV (reference sequence). CDR3 length: 13 amino acids. Losses at the gene ends were 0 bases for V and 9 bases for J; bases not matched to a gene: 4. The CDR3 bases are TGTGCCAGCAGTTTATCCGGGACAGCTCAAGCTTTCTTT. Translation gives CASSLSGTAQAFF.

This chain connects TRBV7-8 to TRBJ2-4, with 9 nucleotides matching TRBD2. The CDR3 is 20 amino acids. The junction had 12 bases not matched to a gene; V was cut back by 0 bases and J by 0 bases. Germline lookup yields CDR1 SGHVS and CDR2 FQNEAQ. Written as DNA, the CDR3 is TGTGCCAGCAGCTTAGCTGCTAGCGGGGCAGGTCTTGTAGCCAAAAACATTCAGTACTTC. Amino acid sequence: CASSLAASGAGLVAKNIQYF.

The chain is built from TRBV9 and TRBJ2-7, with D possibly TRBD2 on 5 matching bases. CDR1 and CDR2 (germline): SGDLS, YYNGEE. Trimming removed 2 bases from V and 5 bases from J, with 11 bases in between. The CDR3 is made up of 13 amino acids. This chain's CDR3 is CASSVASFDEQYF. CDR3 bases: TGTGCCAGCAGCGTCGCTAGCTTCGACGAGCAGTACTTC.

The V and J genes are TRBV6-6 and TRBJ2-7, with 7 bases aligning to TRBD2. CDR1 and CDR2 (germline): MNHNY, SVGAGI (reference sequence). V shed 2 bases and J 6 bases; nucleotides not matched to a gene: 7. This CDR3 region has 14 residues. In nucleotides, the CDR3 is TGTGCCAGCAGTTACGGCGGGAGAGCGGGCGAGCAGTACTTC. Its protein product is CASSYGGRAGEQYF.

This clone was seen only once. The rearrangement uses TRBV6-1 and TRBJ2-3; D call uncertain. Germline V gives CDR1 MNHNS, CDR2 SASEGT. Trimming left V 3 bases short and J 10 bases short, with 17 bases between. The CDR3 consists of 14 residues. CDR3 nucleotide sequence: TGTGCCAGCAGTGATTACGCGACTCGTGGGCCGCAGTATTTT. Protein: CASSDYATRGPQYF.